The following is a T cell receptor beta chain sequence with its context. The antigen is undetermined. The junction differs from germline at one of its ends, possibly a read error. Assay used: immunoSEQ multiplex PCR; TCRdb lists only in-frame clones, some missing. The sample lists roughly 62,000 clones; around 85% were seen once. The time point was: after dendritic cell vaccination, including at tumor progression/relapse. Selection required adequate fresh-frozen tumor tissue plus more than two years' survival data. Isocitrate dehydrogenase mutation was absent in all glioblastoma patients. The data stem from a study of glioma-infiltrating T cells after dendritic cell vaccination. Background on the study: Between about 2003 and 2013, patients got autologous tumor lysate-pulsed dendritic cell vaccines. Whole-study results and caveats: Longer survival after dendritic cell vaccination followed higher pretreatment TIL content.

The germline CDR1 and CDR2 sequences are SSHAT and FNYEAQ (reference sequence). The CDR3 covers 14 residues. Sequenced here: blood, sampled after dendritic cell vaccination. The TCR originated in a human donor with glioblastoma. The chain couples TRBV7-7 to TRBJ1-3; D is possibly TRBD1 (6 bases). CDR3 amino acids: CASSAGTTGNTIYF. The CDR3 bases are TGTGCTAGCAGCGCCGGGACAACTGGAAACACCATATATTTT.